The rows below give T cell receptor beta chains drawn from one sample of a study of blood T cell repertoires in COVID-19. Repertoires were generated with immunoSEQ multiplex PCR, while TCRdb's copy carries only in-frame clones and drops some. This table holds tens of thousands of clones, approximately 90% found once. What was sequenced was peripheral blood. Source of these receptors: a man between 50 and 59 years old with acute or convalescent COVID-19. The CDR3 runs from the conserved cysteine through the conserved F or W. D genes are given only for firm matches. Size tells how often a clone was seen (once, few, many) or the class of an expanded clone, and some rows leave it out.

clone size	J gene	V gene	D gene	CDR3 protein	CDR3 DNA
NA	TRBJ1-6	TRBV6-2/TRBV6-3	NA	CASSFRQALYNSPLHF	TGTGCCAGCAGTTTCCGACAGGCCCTCTATAATTCACCCCTCCACTTT
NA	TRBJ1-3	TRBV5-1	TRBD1	CASSQQGAGKLSGNTIYF	TGCGCCAGCAGCCAGCAGGGGGCCGGCAAACTCTCTGGAAACACCATATATTTT
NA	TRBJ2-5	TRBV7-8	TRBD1	CASSLGTGARETQYF	TGTGCCAGCAGCTTAGGGACAGGGGCGCGGGAGACCCAGTACTTC
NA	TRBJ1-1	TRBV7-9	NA	CASSLDSFRGTEAFF	TGTGCCAGCAGCTTAGATAGCTTCCGGGGAACTGAAGCTTTCTTT
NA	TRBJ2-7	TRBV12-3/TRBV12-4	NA	CASSLRAYEQYF	TGTGCCAGCAGTTTGCGCGCCTACGAGCAGTACTTC
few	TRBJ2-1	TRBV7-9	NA	CASSLEGRAHNEQFF	TGTGCCAGCAGCTTAGAGGGCAGGGCCCACAATGAGCAGTTCTTC
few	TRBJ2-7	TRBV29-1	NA	CSVEGDTYEQYF	TGCAGCGTTGAAGGGGACACCTACGAGCAGTACTTC
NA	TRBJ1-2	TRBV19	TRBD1	CASRQGDHGYTF	TGTGCCAGTCGACAGGGGGATCATGGCTACACCTTC
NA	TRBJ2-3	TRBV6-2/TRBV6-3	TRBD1	CASSHSGTAKDTDTQYF	TGTGCCAGCAGTCACTCCGGGACAGCGAAAGACACAGATACGCAGTATTTT
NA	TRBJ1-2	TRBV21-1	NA	CASSKPNRDGTYGYTF	TGTGCCAGCAGCAAACCTAACAGGGATGGGACCTATGGCTACACCTTC
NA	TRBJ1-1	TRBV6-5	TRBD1	CASRLSGTAPEAFF	TGTGCCAGCCGACTCTCCGGGACAGCCCCTGAAGCTTTCTTT
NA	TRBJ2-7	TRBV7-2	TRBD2	CASSLSSSGSSYEQYF	TGTGCCAGCAGCTTAAGTTCTAGCGGGAGTTCATACGAGCAGTACTTC
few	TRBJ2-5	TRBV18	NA	CASSPRVGEETQYF	TGTGCCAGCTCACCACGGGTCGGGGAAGAGACCCAGTACTTC
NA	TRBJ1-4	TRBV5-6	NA	CASSLVGAGEKLFF	TGTGCCAGCAGCTTGGTGGGGGCTGGGGAAAAACTGTTTTTT
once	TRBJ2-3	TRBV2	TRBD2	CASSERTRPTDTQYF	TGTGCCAGCAGTGAACGGACTAGGCCCACAGATACGCAGTATTTT
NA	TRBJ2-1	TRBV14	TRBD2	CASSTRTSGGSEQFF	TGTGCCAGCAGCACCCGGACTAGCGGGGGTAGTGAGCAGTTCTTC
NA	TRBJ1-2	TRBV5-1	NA	CASSFGRQPQPYGYTF	TGCGCCAGCAGCTTCGGCAGACAACCTCAGCCATATGGCTACACCTTC
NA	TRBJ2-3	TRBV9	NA	CASSVLNTDTQYF	TGTGCCAGCAGCGTTTTAAACACAGATACGCAGTATTTT
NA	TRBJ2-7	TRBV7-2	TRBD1	CASSSRTGTGANYEQYF	TGTGCCAGCAGCTCCCGGACGGGGACAGGAGCCAACTACGAGCAGTACTTC
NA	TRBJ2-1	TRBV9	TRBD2	CASSVEGTSGAHNEQFF	TGTGCCAGCAGCGTAGAGGGGACTAGCGGGGCTCACAATGAGCAGTTCTTC
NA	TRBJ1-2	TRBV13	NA	CASSQTGWYGYTF	TGTGCCAGCAGCCAAACCGGTTGGTATGGCTACACCTTC
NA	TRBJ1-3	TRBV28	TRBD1	CASSLTGGVSGNTIYF	TGTGCCAGCAGTTTGACAGGGGGCGTCTCTGGAAACACCATATATTTT
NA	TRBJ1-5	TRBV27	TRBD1	CASSPGTGAFQPQHF	TGTGCCAGCAGTCCCGGGACAGGGGCCTTTCAGCCCCAGCATTTT
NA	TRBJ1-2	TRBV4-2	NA	CASSQDAGGANYGYTF	TGTGCCAGCAGCCAAGATGCCGGAGGGGCTAACTATGGCTACACCTTC
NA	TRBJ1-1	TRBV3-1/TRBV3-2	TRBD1	CASSQEFRGPNTEAFF	TGTGCCAGCAGCCAAGAATTCAGGGGGCCGAACACTGAAGCTTTCTTT
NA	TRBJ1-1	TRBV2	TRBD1	CASSGQGISMNTEAFF	TGTGCCAGCTCGGGACAGGGAATAAGTATGAACACTGAAGCTTTCTTT
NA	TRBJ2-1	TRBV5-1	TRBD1	CASSLGMGQVLNEQFF	TGCGCCAGCAGCTTGGGGATGGGACAGGTGTTGAATGAGCAGTTCTTC
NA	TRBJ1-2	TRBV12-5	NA	CASGLGYRNYGYTF	TGTGCTAGTGGTTTGGGGTACAGGAACTATGGCTACACCTTC
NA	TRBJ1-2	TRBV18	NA	CASSPDNFYGYTF	TGTGCCAGCTCACCCGACAACTTCTATGGCTACACCTTC
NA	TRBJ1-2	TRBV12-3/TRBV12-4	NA	CASGAGRIYGYTF	TGTGCCAGCGGCGCGGGCAGAATCTATGGCTACACCTTC
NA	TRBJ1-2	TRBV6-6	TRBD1	CASSFKPWTGPGYTF	TGTGCCAGCAGTTTCAAACCCTGGACAGGGCCCGGCTACACCTTC
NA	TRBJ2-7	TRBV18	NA	CASSPRRRDYEQYF	TGTGCCAGCTCCCCACGACGCAGGGACTACGAGCAGTACTTC
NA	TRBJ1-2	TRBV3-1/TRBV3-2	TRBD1	CASSLQGSGYTF	TGTGCCAGCAGCCTACAGGGGAGTGGCTACACCTTC
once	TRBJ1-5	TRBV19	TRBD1	CASSTPTGVLNQPQHF	TGTGCCAGTAGTACCCCGACAGGGGTCCTCAATCAGCCCCAGCATTTT
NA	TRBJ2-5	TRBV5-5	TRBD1	CASSWGGQGWEETQYF	TGTGCCAGCAGCTGGGGGGGACAGGGTTGGGAAGAGACCCAGTACTTC
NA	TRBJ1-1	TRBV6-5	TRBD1	CASSRQGAGDTEAFF	TGTGCCAGCAGTCGACAGGGGGCCGGGGACACTGAAGCTTTCTTT